The source of this TCR beta chain is a study of cytomegalovirus exposure and HLA in healthy donors. General study points: Prior analysis indicated that the majority of TCR beta V segments exhibited productivity approximately 90% or approximately 30% of the time.

PCR employed 60 Vbeta and 13 Jbeta primers. The table came from immunoSEQ multiplex PCR; TCRdb's copy has only in-frame clones and leaves some out. Of around 130,000 clones in the sample, roughly 85% were seen once. A remark on this clone: Antigen: not known. Within the sample, other DNA sequences also encode this same CDR3.

Donors had nominal health at sampling but likely had unrecorded immune exposures. CDR1 and CDR2 from the germline V gene are LNHDA and SQIVND (reference sequence). The germline V and J ends were trimmed by 3 bases and 1 base, with 6 bases remaining between them. The CDR3 loop spans 13 amino acids. V usage is TRBV19 and J usage is TRBJ1-1, with unresolved D. This clonotype was sampled from a boy younger than 18 in good health and CMV-seronegative. The sample was PBMCs. The CDR3 here is CASSIRGNTEAFF. The CDR3 coding sequence is TGTGCCAGTAGTATCCGGGGGAACACTGAAGCTTTCTTT.